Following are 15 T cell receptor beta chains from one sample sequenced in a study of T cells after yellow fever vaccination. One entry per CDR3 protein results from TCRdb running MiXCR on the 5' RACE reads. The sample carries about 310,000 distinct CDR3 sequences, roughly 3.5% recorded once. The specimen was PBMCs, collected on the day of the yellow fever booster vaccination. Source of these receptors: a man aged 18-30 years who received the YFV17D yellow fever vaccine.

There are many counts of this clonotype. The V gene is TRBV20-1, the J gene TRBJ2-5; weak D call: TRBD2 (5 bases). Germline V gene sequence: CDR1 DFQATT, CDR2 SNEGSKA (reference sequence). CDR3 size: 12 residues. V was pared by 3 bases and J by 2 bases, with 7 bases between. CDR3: CSARTTQETQYF. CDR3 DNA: TGCAGTGCTAGGACTACTCAAGAGACCCAGTACTTC.

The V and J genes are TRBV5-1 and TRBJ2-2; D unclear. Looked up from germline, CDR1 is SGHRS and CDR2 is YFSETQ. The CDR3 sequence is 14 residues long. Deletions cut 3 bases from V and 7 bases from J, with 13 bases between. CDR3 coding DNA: TGCGCCAGCAGCTCAGACACCGCAGGCGGGGAGCTGTTTTTT. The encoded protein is CASSSDTAGGELFF.

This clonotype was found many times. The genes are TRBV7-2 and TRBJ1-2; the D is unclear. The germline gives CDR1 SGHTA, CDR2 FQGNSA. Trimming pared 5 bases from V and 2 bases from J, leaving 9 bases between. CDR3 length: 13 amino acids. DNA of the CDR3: TGTGCCAGCAGCCCAGACACGAACTATGGCTACACCTTC. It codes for CASSPDTNYGYTF.

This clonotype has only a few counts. The CDR3 region is CASSIRDRVRGARAFF. In nucleotides, the CDR3 is TGTGCCAGCAGCATCCGGGACAGGGTCCGGGGGGCTCGAGCTTTCTTT. The genes are TRBV28 and TRBJ1-1; TRBD1 matches at 9 bases. Per the germline V gene, CDR1 is MDHEN and CDR2 is SYDVKM. J lost 10 bases, V lost 6 bases, and 18 bases had no gene match. This CDR3 comprises 16 residues.

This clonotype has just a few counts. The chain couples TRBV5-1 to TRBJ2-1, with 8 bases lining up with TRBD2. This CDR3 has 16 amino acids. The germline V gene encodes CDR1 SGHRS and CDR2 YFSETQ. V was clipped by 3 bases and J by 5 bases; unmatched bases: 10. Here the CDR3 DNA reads TGCGCCAGCAGCTCTTATCGGGGGGGCCACAACAATGAGCAGTTCTTC. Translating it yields CASSSYRGGHNNEQFF.

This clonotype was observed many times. CDR3 coding DNA: TGTGCCAGCAGTCCCCGGCGGGCAGGGAACACCGGGGAGCTGTTTTTT. Protein product: CASSPRRAGNTGELFF. The chain uses TRBV6-1 and TRBJ2-2, with D possibly TRBD2 on 5 matching bases. Per the germline V gene, CDR1 is MNHNS and CDR2 is SASEGT. The CDR3 is 16 residues long. Trimming pared 5 bases from V and 1 base from J, leaving 14 bases between.

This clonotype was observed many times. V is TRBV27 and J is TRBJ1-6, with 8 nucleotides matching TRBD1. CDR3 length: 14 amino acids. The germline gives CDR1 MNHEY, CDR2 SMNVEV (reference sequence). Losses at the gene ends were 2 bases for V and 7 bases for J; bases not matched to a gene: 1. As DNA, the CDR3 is TGTGCCAGCAGTTTAGGGACAGGAAATTCACCCCTCCACTTT. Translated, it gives CASSLGTGNSPLHF.

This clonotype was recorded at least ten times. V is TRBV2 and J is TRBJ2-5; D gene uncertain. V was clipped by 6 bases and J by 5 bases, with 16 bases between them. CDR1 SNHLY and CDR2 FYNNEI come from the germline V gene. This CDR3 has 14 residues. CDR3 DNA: TGTGCCAGCAGCGAAAACTCAGAAGTGGAGACCCAGTACTTC. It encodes CASSENSEVETQYF.

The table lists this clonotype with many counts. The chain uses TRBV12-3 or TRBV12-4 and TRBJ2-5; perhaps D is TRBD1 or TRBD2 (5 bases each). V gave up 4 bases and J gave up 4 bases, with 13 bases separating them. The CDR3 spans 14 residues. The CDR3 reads CASSYLRGVETQYF. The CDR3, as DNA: TGTGCCAGCAGTTATTTACGAGGGGTAGAGACCCAGTACTTC.

In nucleotides, the CDR3 is TGTGCCAGCGGCGGACAGGGGAACACTGAAGCTTTCTTT. Protein: CASGGQGNTEAFF. The chain is built from TRBV11-2 and TRBJ1-1; TRBD1 agrees at 8 bases. Germline CDR1 reads SGHAT; CDR2 reads FQNNGV. This CDR3 contains 13 residues. Unmatched junction bases numbered 3, after V lost 8 bases and J lost 1 base. Supplemented by reference TRBV11-2 and TRBJ1-1, the full variable domain reads EAGVAQSPRYKIIEKRQSVAFWCNPISGHATLYWYQQILGQGPKLLIQFQNNGVVDDSQLPKDRFSAERLKGVDSTLKIQPAKLEDSAVYLCASGGQGNTEAFFGQGTRLTVV.

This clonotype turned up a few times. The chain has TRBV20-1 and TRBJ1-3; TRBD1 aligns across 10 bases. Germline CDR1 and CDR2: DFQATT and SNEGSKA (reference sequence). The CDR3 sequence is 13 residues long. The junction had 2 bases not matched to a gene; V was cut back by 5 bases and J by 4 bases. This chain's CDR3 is CSAQDRGGNTIYF. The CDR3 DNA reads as TGCAGTGCTCAGGACAGGGGGGGAAACACCATATATTTT.

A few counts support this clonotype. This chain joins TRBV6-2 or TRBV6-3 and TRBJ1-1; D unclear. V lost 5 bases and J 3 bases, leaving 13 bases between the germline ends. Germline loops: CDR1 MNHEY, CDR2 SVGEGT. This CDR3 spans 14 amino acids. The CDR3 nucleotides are TGTGCCAGCAGTCCCTCGGGGAAGGACACTGAAGCTTTCTTT. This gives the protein CASSPSGKDTEAFF.

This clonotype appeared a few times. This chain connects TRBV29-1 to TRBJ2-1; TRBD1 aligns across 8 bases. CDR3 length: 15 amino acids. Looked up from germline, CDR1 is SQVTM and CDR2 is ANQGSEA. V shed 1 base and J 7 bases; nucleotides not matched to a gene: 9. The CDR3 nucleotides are TGCAGCGTTGAAGCCGGGACAGGTAAAGGTAATGAGCAGTTCTTC. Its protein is CSVEAGTGKGNEQFF.

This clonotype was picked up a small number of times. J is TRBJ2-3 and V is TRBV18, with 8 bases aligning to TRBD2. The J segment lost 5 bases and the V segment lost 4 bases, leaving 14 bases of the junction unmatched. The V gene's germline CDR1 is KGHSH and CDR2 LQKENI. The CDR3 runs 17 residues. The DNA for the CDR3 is TGTGCCAGCTCACAGAACGACGGGGGGGCGGTCGGAGATACGCAGTATTTT. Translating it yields CASSQNDGGAVGDTQYF.

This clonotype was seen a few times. The DNA of the CDR3 is TGTGCCGGTGGGACAGGAAGTAGCACAGATACGCAGTATTTT. This translates into CAGGTGSSTDTQYF. The V and J genes are TRBV5-6 and TRBJ2-3; 8 nucleotides line up with TRBD1. The trim removed 10 bases at V and 0 bases at J, leaving 7 bases unmatched. The germline gives CDR1 SGHDT, CDR2 YYEEEE. CDR3 length: 14 residues.